This T cell receptor beta chain was captured in a study of vaccination and CD4 T cells after COVID-19. Study summary: Convalescent donors were composed of six males and four females, of whom two were Hispanic. Once diagnosed, patients had post-COVID samples drawn a median around 110 days later (range 35 to 161).

Remarks on this clonotype: Its antigen is still unknown.

Germline V gene lookup returns CDR1 ENHRY and CDR2 SYGVKD. This CDR3 region has 13 residues. Trimming removed 8 bases from V and 3 bases from J, with 14 bases in between. Sequence data for DNA of cultured CD4+ T cells were generated by the Oncomine TCR Beta short-read assay. TCRdb re-called the PCR reads with MiXCR, one entry per CDR3 protein. The sample has under 25,000 distinct CDR3 sequences, roughly 50% seen once. Noted treatment: roughly ten-day PBMC culture with coronavirus spike peptide pools or control peptides (ViraFEST assay). After being plated at a few million per well, PBMCs were cultured with about 9.1 IU/ml IL-2 and roughly 9.8 ug/ml peptide pools. Negative selection separated CD4+ T cells from approximately 9-day cultures.

The sequenced sample consisted of CD4+ T cells from blood, cultured in vitro. V gene TRBV10-3 combines with J gene TRBJ2-7; maybe TRBD2 (6 bases). This TCR was sampled from a human donor who had recovered from COVID-19. The CDR3 sequence is CAISAGTNYEQYF. The CDR3 DNA sequence: TGTGCCATCTCGGCGGGGACCAACTACGAGCAGTACTTC.